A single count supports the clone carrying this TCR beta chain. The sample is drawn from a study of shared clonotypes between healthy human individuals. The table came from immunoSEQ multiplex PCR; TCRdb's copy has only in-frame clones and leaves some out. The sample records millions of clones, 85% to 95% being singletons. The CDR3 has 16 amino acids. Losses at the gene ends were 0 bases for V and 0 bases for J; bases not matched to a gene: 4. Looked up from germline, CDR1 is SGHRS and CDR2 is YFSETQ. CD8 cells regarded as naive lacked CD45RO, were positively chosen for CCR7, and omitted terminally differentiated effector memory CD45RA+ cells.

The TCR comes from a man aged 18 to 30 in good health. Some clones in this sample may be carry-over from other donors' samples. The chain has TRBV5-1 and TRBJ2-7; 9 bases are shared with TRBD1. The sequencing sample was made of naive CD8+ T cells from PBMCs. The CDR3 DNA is TGCGCCAGCAGCTTGGTGGGGACAGGGAACTCCTACGAGCAGTACTTC. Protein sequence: CASSLVGTGNSYEQYF.